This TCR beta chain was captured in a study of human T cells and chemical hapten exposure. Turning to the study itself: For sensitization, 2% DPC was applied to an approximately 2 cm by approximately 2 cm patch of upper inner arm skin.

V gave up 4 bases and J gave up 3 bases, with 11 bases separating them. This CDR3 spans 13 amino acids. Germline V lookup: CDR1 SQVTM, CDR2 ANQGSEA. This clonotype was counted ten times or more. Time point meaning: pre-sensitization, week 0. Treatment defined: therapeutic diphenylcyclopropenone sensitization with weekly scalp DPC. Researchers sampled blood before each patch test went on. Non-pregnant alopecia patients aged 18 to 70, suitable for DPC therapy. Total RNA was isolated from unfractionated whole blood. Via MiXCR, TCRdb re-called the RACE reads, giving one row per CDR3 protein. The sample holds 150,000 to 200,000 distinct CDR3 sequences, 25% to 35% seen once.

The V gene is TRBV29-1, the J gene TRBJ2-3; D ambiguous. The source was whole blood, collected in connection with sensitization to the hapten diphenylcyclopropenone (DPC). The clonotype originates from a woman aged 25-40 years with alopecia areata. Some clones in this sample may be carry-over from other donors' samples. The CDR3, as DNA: TGCAGCGTTGCCAGGTGGTCAACAGATACGCAGTATTTT. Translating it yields CSVARWSTDTQYF.